Reported below is one TCR beta chain. The data were obtained in a study of technical replicates of blood from several donors. The V gene end was trimmed by 3 bases and the J gene end by 10 bases; junction bases not matched to a gene: 3. CDR1 is WSHSY and CDR2 is SAAADI in the germline V gene. The length of the CDR3 is 12 residues. This table comes from immunoSEQ multiplex PCR, and its TCRdb copy is limited to in-frame clones, with some not included. This table has more than 90,000 clones, 90% to 96% appearing once. The specimen was T cells isolated from PBMCs. The TCR was taken from a human donor in good health. This chain links TRBV10-2 with TRBJ2-1, with TRBD1 identical over 7 bases. As DNA, the CDR3 is TGCGCCAGCAGTGACCCAGGGGGAGAGCAGTTCTTC. Protein sequence: CASSDPGGEQFF.